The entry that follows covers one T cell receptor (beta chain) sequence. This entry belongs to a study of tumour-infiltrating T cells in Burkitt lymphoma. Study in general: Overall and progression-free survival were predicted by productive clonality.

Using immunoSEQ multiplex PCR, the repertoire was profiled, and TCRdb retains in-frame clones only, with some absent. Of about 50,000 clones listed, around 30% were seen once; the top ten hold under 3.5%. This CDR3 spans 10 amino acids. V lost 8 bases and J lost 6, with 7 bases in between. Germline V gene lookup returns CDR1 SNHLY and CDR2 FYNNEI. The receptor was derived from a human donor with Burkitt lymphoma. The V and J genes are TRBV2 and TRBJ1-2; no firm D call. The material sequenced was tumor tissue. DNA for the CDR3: TGTGCCAGCGGCGGGGATGGCTACACCTTC. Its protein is CASGGDGYTF.